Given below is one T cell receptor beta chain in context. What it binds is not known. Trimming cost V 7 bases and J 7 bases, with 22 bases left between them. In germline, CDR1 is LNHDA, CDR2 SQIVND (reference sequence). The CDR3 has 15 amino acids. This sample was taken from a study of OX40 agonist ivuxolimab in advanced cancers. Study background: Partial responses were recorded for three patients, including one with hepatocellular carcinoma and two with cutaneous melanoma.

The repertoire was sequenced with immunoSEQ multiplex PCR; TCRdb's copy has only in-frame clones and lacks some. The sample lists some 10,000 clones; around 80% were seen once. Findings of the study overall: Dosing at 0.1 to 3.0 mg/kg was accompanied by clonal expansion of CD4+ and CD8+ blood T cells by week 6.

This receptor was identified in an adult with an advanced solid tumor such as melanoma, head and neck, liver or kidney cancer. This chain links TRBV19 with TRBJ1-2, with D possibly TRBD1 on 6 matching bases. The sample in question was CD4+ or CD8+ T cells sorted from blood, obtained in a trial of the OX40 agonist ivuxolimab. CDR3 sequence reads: CASKAPFGRGGGYTF. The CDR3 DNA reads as TGTGCCAGTAAAGCCCCTTTCGGCAGGGGAGGTGGCTACACCTTC.